These 10 T cell receptor beta chains originate from one sample sequenced in a study of long-term antiretroviral therapy in people with HIV (dated by TCRdb to between 2021 and 2024). The immunoSEQ hsTCRB v3.0 assay was used at survey level resolution to sequence the TRB variable region. TCRdb mirrors the immuneACCESS table, restricted to in-frame sequences. Some clones are absent from its copies; in checked studies, under half trace to an unresolved V gene, and the reason for the others is unknown. For this sample there are approximately 35,000 clones; about 97% appear just once. In total, the top ten clones hold 2.5% to 3% of the sample. Sequenced material: unsorted PBMCs, taken 6.9 years after starting antiretroviral therapy. The origin of the receptors is a young man with HIV.

The V and J genes are TRBV5-5 and TRBJ1-6; D gene unclear. This CDR3 has 16 residues. CDR1 and CDR2 from the germline V gene are SGHKS and YYEKEE (reference sequence). V was cut by 4 bases and J by 4 bases, with 15 bases left in between. The CDR3 region has the DNA TGTGCCAGCAGCCCGGATGCCCGTTCTTATAATTCACCCCTCCACTTT. Amino acid sequence: CASSPDARSYNSPLHF.

This chain uses TRBV6-5 with TRBJ2-3; no clear D. This CDR3 region has 11 residues. Trimming removed 4 bases from V and 6 bases from J, with 5 bases in between. CDR1 MNHEY and CDR2 SVGAGI come from the germline V gene. CDR3 protein: CASSSLDTQYF. Here the CDR3 DNA reads TGTGCCAGCAGTTCGTTGGATACGCAGTATTTT.

The chain employs TRBV5-1 and TRBJ2-1; TRBD1 might be the D (6 bases). CDR1 SGHRS and CDR2 YFSETQ come from the germline V gene. CDR3 length: 13 amino acids. Between the trimmed V and J ends, which lost 4 bases and 10 bases, there was a span of 15 bases. The CDR3 DNA reads as TGCGCCAGCAGCCCCCTACAGGGAGAGGAGCAGTTCTTC. Its translation: CASSPLQGEEQFF.

The CDR3 DNA follows: TGCGCCAGCAGTATGGGGACACCAAGGAAGAGCACAGATACGCAGTATTTT. Protein sequence: CASSMGTPRKSTDTQYF. The J gene is TRBJ2-3, the V gene TRBV5-1, with D perhaps TRBD1 (6 bases). The CDR3 is 17 residues long. V shed 5 bases and J shed 0 bases, with 19 bases lying between them. Germline CDR1 and CDR2: SGHRS and YFSETQ.

V usage is TRBV6-6 and J usage is TRBJ2-1; TRBD2 matches at 8 bases. The CDR3 totals 15 residues. The V segment lost 2 bases and the J segment 7 bases; nucleotides outside the gene matches: 7. Germline lookup yields CDR1 MNHNY and CDR2 SVGAGI (reference sequence). Here the CDR3 DNA reads TGTGCCAGCAGTTACCGAGGGACTAGTACGAATGAGCAGTTCTTC. Residues: CASSYRGTSTNEQFF.

The chain joins TRBV6-5 to TRBJ1-6; 7 bases agree with TRBD1. Trimming took 3 bases from V and 6 from J; bases not matched to a gene: 5. CDR1 is MNHEY, CDR2 SVGAGI, per germline. This CDR3 has 15 amino acids. The CDR3 spells CASSYGTVFNSPLHF. The DNA for the CDR3 is TGTGCCAGCAGTTATGGGACAGTATTTAATTCACCCCTCCACTTT.

V and J are TRBV7-9 and TRBJ1-5; unclear D gene. There are 15 residues in the CDR3. Trimming pared 1 base from V and 0 bases from J, leaving 7 bases between. Germline V CDR1 and CDR2: SEHNR, FQNEAQ (reference sequence). This CDR3 is CASSLESGSNQPQHF. The CDR3 DNA reads TGTGCCAGCAGCTTAGAGTCTGGTAGCAATCAGCCCCAGCATTTT.

The chain couples TRBV9 to TRBJ1-2; no clear D gene. The ends were cut back, 7 bases at V and 0 bases at J, with 10 bases in the middle. CDR1 is SGDLS, CDR2 YYNGEE, per germline. This CDR3 region has 13 residues. The CDR3 loop is CASVADANYGYTF. In DNA, the CDR3 is TGTGCCAGCGTGGCAGACGCTAACTATGGCTACACCTTC.

The chain combines TRBV6-4 with TRBJ2-1, with a possible D match to TRBD2 (7 bases). Germline V gene lookup returns CDR1 MRHNA and CDR2 SNTAGT. This CDR3 is 16 amino acids long. Trimming cost V 6 bases and J 3 bases, with 18 bases left between them. As DNA, the CDR3 is TGTGCCAGCAGGCCGCCTAGGGGGGGTGGCTACAATGAGCAGTTCTTC. It specifies CASRPPRGGGYNEQFF.

This chain joins TRBV4-1 and TRBJ2-1; D is uncertain. The ends were cut back, 4 bases at V and 6 bases at J, with 7 bases in the middle. This CDR3 has 12 residues. Looked up from germline, CDR1 is MGHRA and CDR2 is YSYEKL. CDR3 residues: CASSLLGNEQFF. The CDR3 coding sequence is TGCGCCAGCAGCCTATTGGGCAATGAGCAGTTCTTC.